Below, 27 T cell receptor beta chains from the same sample are listed, as sequenced in a study of T cells in Graves' hyperthyroidism and ophthalmopathy. Template material for amplifying TCR beta CDR3 regions consisted of RNA transcripts. First-round RT-PCR of the TCR CDR3 relied on the HTBI primer set. TCRdb itself ran the multiplex PCR reads through MiXCR, one entry per CDR3 protein. The sample includes 600,000 to 700,000 distinct CDR3 sequences, about 14% of them seen just once. Specimen: blood. Receptors were obtained from a woman between 35 and 50 years old with Graves' ophthalmopathy.

This clonotype was picked up many times. This sequence joins TRBV9 and TRBJ2-7; D may match TRBD1 or TRBD2 (5 bases each). The CDR3 is made up of 14 amino acids. The germline V gene has CDR1 SGDLS and CDR2 YYNGEE. Trimming removed 2 bases from V and 4 bases from J, with 13 bases in between. The CDR3 loop reads CASSVSGTGYEQYF. The CDR3 DNA is TGTGCCAGCAGCGTTTCCGGGACGGGGTACGAGCAGTACTTC.

The chain joins TRBV27 to TRBJ1-1, with D possibly matching TRBD1 (5 bases). There are 15 residues in the CDR3. The germline V gene has CDR1 MNHEY and CDR2 SMNVEV (reference sequence). The germline V and J ends were trimmed by 7 bases and 4 bases, with 19 bases remaining between them. In DNA, the CDR3 is TGTGCCAGCACCATCCCCCTTGGGGCGACCACTGAAGCTTTCTTT. It yields the protein CASTIPLGATTEAFF.

This clonotype showed up many times. The J gene is TRBJ2-7, the V gene TRBV10-2; unclear D gene. CDR1 is WSHSY and CDR2 is SAAADI in the germline V gene. CDR3 size: 12 residues. V was cut by 0 bases and J by 5 bases, with 5 bases left in between. DNA for the CDR3: TGCGCCAGCAGTGAGTCCCGGAACGAGCAGTACTTC. It encodes CASSESRNEQYF.

This clonotype was seen at least ten times. The chain recombines TRBV6-1 with TRBJ1-1, with unresolved D. The V gene's germline CDR1 is MNHNS and CDR2 SASEGT. This CDR3 has 12 amino acids. The V gene lost 8 bases and the J gene lost 8 bases, with 15 bases spanning the gap. The CDR3 bases are TGTGCCAGCCAAGAGGCGTCGAGGGAAGCTTTCTTT. Translating it yields CASQEASREAFF.

The sample holds many counts of this clonotype. Written as DNA, the CDR3 is TGTGCCAGCAGCGCCCAGTGGGGAGGGGCGAGCAATCAGCCCCAGCATTTT. This translates into CASSAQWGGASNQPQHF. This rearrangement joins TRBV7-2 to TRBJ1-5, with a tentative D call TRBD1 (5 bases). V lost 5 bases to trimming and J lost 1 base, with 18 bases between them. CDR3 length: 17 amino acids. The germline V gene has CDR1 SGHTA and CDR2 FQGNSA.

The rearrangement joins TRBV6-2 or TRBV6-3 to TRBJ2-2; 8 bases map to TRBD1. After removal of 7 bases from V and 0 bases from J, the junction contained 19 bases not matched to a gene. Germline V lookup: CDR1 MNHEY, CDR2 SVGEGT. This CDR3 spans 20 amino acids. The CDR3 DNA follows: TGTGCCAGCACCAGAACCCGGGACAGGAGAGAAAACACGAACACCGGGGAGCTGTTTTTT. Protein: CASTRTRDRRENTNTGELFF.

The chain links TRBV20-1 to TRBJ2-5, with a tentative D call TRBD2 (6 bases). Germline CDR1 and CDR2: DFQATT and SNEGSKA (reference sequence). V was shortened by 0 bases and J by 5 bases, with 16 bases between the two germline ends. There are 15 residues in the CDR3. The CDR3 reads CSARDRRSGRETQYF. The CDR3, as DNA: TGCAGTGCTAGAGATAGGCGGAGCGGGCGGGAGACCCAGTACTTC.

V usage is TRBV6-5 and J usage is TRBJ1-5; 7 positions match TRBD1. Germline V gene lookup returns CDR1 MNHEY and CDR2 SVGAGI. Trimming cost V 6 bases and J 3 bases; bases outside gene matches: 5. The CDR3 covers 14 residues. DNA for the CDR3: TGTGCCAGCAGCCAACAGGGGCTCAATCAGCCCCAGCATTTT. Translation: CASSQQGLNQPQHF.

This clonotype was observed at least ten times. CDR3: CASSQGTGAYTGELFF. CDR3 in DNA: TGTGCCAGCAGCCAAGGAACAGGGGCGTACACCGGGGAGCTGTTTTTT. The rearrangement links TRBV3-1 to TRBJ2-2; 7 bases are shared with TRBD1. J lost 3 bases, V lost 1 base, and 5 bases had no gene match. This CDR3 has 16 amino acids. In germline, CDR1 is LGHDT, CDR2 YNNKEL (reference sequence). The full variable domain, completed using reference TRBV3-1 and TRBJ2-2, is DTAVSQTPKYLVTQMGNDKSIKCEQNLGHDTMYWYKQDSKKFLKIMFSYNNKELIINETVPNRFSPKSPDKAHLNLHINSLELGDSAVYFCASSQGTGAYTGELFFGEGSRLTVL.

In this sample, this clonotype turned up many times. V is TRBV24-1 and J is TRBJ2-3, with TRBD1 matching 7 bases. CDR1 is KGHDR and CDR2 is SFDVKD in the germline V gene. The CDR3 has 12 residues. V shed 12 bases and J 6 bases; nucleotides not matched to a gene: 8. CDR3 sequence (DNA): TGTGCCTCACAGGGGCCCGAGGATACGCAGTATTTT. Amino acid sequence: CASQGPEDTQYF.

This clonotype was seen repeatedly, ten times or more. V and J are TRBV28 and TRBJ2-7, with 7 bases that match TRBD1. CDR3 size: 14 residues. The germline gives CDR1 MDHEN, CDR2 SYDVKM. The junction had 9 bases not matched to a gene; V was cut back by 6 bases and J by 4 bases. CDR3 amino acids: CASSSGQDPYEQYF. In nucleotides, the CDR3 is TGTGCCAGCAGCAGCGGACAGGACCCTTACGAGCAGTACTTC. Based on the CDR3 plus reference TRBV28 and TRBJ2-7, the full variable domain is DVKVTQSSRYLVKRTGEKVFLECVQDMDHENMFWYRQDPGLGLRLIYFSYDVKMKEKGDIPEGYSVSREKKERFSLILESASTNQTSMYLCASSSGQDPYEQYFGPGTRLTVT.

This clonotype was recorded many times. The chain joins TRBV9 to TRBJ2-2; D perhaps matches TRBD1 (6 bases). Trimming took 4 bases from V and 1 from J, leaving 11 bases between them. CDR3 length equals 15 residues. Germline-derived CDR1 and CDR2 are SGDLS and YYNGEE. DNA of the CDR3: TGTGCCAGCAGCCCCCGGACAGTGAACACCGGGGAGCTGTTTTTT. It codes for CASSPRTVNTGELFF.

There are many counts of this clonotype. The genes are TRBV20-1 and TRBJ2-7; D may match TRBD1 or TRBD2 (5 bases each). There are 12 residues in the CDR3. V lost 8 bases and J lost 5, with 16 bases in between. From germline, CDR1 is DFQATT and CDR2 SNEGSKA (reference sequence). Written as DNA, the CDR3 is TGCAGTCCTTTTGGGGGATTTGACGAGCAGTACTTC. Amino acid sequence: CSPFGGFDEQYF.

At least ten counts were recorded for this clonotype. This chain uses TRBV15 with TRBJ2-3; 10 bases align to TRBD2. The CDR3 runs to 15 residues. Germline CDR1 is LNHNV and CDR2 is YYDKDF (reference sequence). V lost 5 bases, J lost 6 bases, and 8 bases stayed unmatched. The CDR3 DNA sequence: TGTGCCACCAGCGGTTCCGGGACTAGCGTCGATACGCAGTATTTT. It codes for CATSGSGTSVDTQYF.

This chain uses TRBV7-9 with TRBJ2-5, with D unresolved. This CDR3 comprises 13 residues. CDR1 and CDR2 (germline): SEHNR, FQNEAQ (reference sequence). V was cut by 8 bases and J by 2 bases, with 12 bases left in between. CDR3 in amino acids: CASLAGHQETQYF. In nucleotides, the CDR3 is TGTGCCAGCCTGGCAGGCCATCAAGAGACCCAGTACTTC.

This clonotype appeared many times. The chain couples TRBV18 to TRBJ2-5, with D unresolved. Germline CDR1 reads KGHSH; CDR2 reads LQKENI. Trimming removed 6 bases from V and 1 base from J, with 12 bases in between. The CDR3 spans 14 residues. CDR3 region: CASSRASGQETQYF. In DNA form, the CDR3 reads TGTGCCAGCTCGCGAGCTAGTGGCCAAGAGACCCAGTACTTC.

At least ten counts were recorded for this clonotype. The chain links TRBV7-2 to TRBJ2-2; 11 bases are shared with TRBD2. The J segment lost 3 bases and the V segment lost 5 bases, leaving 11 bases of the junction unmatched. Germline V gene sequence: CDR1 SGHTA, CDR2 FQGNSA. This CDR3 is built from 18 residues. The chain's CDR3 is CASSRRLAGPAHTGELFF. The CDR3 nucleotides are TGTGCCAGCAGCCGCCGACTAGCGGGACCCGCCCACACCGGGGAGCTGTTTTTT.

This clonotype was seen repeatedly, ten times or more. The chain carries TRBV6-1 and TRBJ2-7; 11 positions agree with TRBD2. The V and J ends lost 7 bases and 4 bases, in that order; junction bases with no gene match: 12. From germline, CDR1 is MNHNS and CDR2 SASEGT. The CDR3 spans 16 residues. The CDR3 nucleotides read TGTGCCAGCATGGGGGCCCCGGGACTAGCGGTTTACGAGCAGTACTTC. Translation gives CASMGAPGLAVYEQYF.

This clonotype was detected many times. This chain uses TRBV24-1 with TRBJ1-5, with no clear D. CDR1 and CDR2 from the germline V gene are KGHDR and SFDVKD. V was cut by 9 bases and J by 6 bases, with 14 bases left in between. The CDR3 is made up of 13 amino acids. The CDR3 loop is CATEAGNGQPQHF. CDR3 bases: TGTGCCACCGAAGCCGGTAACGGTCAGCCCCAGCATTTT.

This clonotype appeared many times. This sequence joins TRBV15 and TRBJ2-2; D not resolved. Per the germline V gene, CDR1 is LNHNV and CDR2 is YYDKDF (reference sequence). With 0 bases removed from V and 0 bases from J, the gap between germline ends came to 11 bases. The CDR3 is 17 residues long. DNA for the CDR3: TGTGCCACCAGCAGAGATTTTGGCAGGTCGAACACCGGGGAGCTGTTTTTT. It specifies CATSRDFGRSNTGELFF. Full variable domain (outside the CDR3, taken from reference TRBV15 and TRBJ2-2): DAMVIQNPRYQVTQFGKPVTLSCSQTLNHNVMYWYQQKSSQAPKLLFHYYDKDFNNEADTPDNFQSRRPNTSFCFLDIRSPGLGDTAMYLCATSRDFGRSNTGELFFGEGSRLTVL.

Turning to this clonotype: A much bigger clone sits one base away, suggesting this may be a read error. The chain employs TRBV6-1 and TRBJ2-7, with TRBD1 matching over 8 bases. Germline V gene lookup returns CDR1 MNHNS and CDR2 SASEGT. The CDR3 has 15 amino acids. The CDR3 DNA is TGTGCCAGCAGCCTCGACAGGGGAAGGCCCTACGAGCGGTACTTC. Encoded protein: CASSLDRGRPYERYF.

This clonotype occurred many times. The V gene is TRBV10-1, the J gene TRBJ2-2, with 7 bases identical to TRBD2. After removal of 6 bases from V and 5 bases from J, the junction contained 3 bases not matched to a gene. The CDR3 is 13 amino acids. Germline CDR1 and CDR2: WNHNN and SYGVQD (reference sequence). CDR3 in amino acids: CASRGAGTGELFF. The CDR3 region has the DNA TGCGCCAGCAGGGGAGCGGGGACCGGGGAGCTGTTTTTT.

This clonotype occurred many times. CDR3 bases: TGTGCCAGCAGCTTAGAGGCGCAGGCTAACACTGAAGCTTTCTTT. It specifies CASSLEAQANTEAFF. V gene TRBV7-8 combines with J gene TRBJ1-1; D gene uncertain. The V end lost 1 base, the J end lost 2 bases, and 11 bases lay between the germline ends. Germline V gene sequence: CDR1 SGHVS, CDR2 FQNEAQ. This CDR3 contains 15 residues.

This clonotype was seen ten or more times. V is TRBV12-3 or TRBV12-4 and J is TRBJ2-7, with 7 bases lining up with TRBD1. The CDR3 loop spans 14 amino acids. V dropped 5 bases and J dropped 3; count of bases not matched to a gene: 7. CDR3 sequence: CASSRIGGSYEQYF. The CDR3, as DNA: TGTGCCAGCAGTCGAATAGGGGGCAGCTACGAGCAGTACTTC.

This clonotype has at least ten counts. The CDR3 coding sequence is TGTGCCAGCAGCTTAAACGGGGTAGGGTACGAGCAGTACTTC. This codes for CASSLNGVGYEQYF. V and J are TRBV7-2 and TRBJ2-7; D perhaps matches TRBD2 (5 bases). The CDR3 is 14 residues long. Looked up from germline, CDR1 is SGHTA and CDR2 is FQGNSA. Deletions cut 2 bases from V and 4 bases from J, with 12 bases between.

Of note for this clonotype: It may be a read error: a sequence one base away is much more abundant. The V gene is TRBV27, the J gene TRBJ2-6; perhaps TRBD1 as D (5 bases). The CDR3 is 19 residues long. The V gene's germline CDR1 is MNHEY and CDR2 SMNVEV (reference sequence). The CDR3 protein is CASSYRTSRSSSGANVPTF. DNA for the CDR3: TGTGCCAGCAGTTATAGGACCTCCCGCTCTTCCTCTGGGGCCAACGTCCCGACTTTC.

This clonotype was observed many times. V usage is TRBV29-1 and J usage is TRBJ2-7; 9 nucleotides line up with TRBD1. The V and J ends lost 8 bases and 3 bases, in that order; junction bases with no gene match: 2. The germline CDR1 and CDR2 sequences are SQVTM and ANQGSEA. The CDR3 covers 11 residues. CDR3 residues: CSLGQGYEQYF. In DNA form, the CDR3 reads TGCAGCCTGGGACAGGGCTACGAGCAGTACTTC.